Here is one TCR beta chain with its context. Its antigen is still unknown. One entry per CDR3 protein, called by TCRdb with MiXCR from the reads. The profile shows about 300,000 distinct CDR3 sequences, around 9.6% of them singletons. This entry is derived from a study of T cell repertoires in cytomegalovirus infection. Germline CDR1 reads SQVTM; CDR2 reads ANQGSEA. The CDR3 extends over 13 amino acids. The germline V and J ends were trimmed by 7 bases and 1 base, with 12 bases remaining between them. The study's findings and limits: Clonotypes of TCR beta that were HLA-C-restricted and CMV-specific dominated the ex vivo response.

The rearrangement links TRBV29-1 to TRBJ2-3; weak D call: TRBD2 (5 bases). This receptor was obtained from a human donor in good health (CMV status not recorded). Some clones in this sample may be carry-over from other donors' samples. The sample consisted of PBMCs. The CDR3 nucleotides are TGCAGCGCCGGGATTTGGGGCACAGATACGCAGTATTTT. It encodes CSAGIWGTDTQYF.